This is a list of T cell receptor beta chains from one sample in a study of tumor-infiltrating lymphocytes in primary liver carcinoma. TCRdb independently ran MiXCR on the multiplex PCR reads; one entry per CDR3 protein. The sample consists of approximately 110,000 distinct CDR3 sequences, 55% to 65% of them appearing once. Sequencing was done on a sample of liver tumor tissue from sampling region 1. All receptors come from a woman in her fifties or sixties with primary liver carcinoma and hepatitis B virus infection. CDR3s include the opening cysteine and the closing phenylalanine or tryptophan. D genes are given only for firm matches. Size tells how often a clone was seen (once, few, many) or the class of an expanded clone, and some rows leave it out.

. | TRBD1 | TRBV7-3 | CASSFQGAGNSPLHF
. | TRBD2 | TRBV4-2 | CASSMRESGRKNEQLF
many | . | TRBV7-9 | CASSSPTGFYTF
many | . | TRBV10-3 | CAISESRGSTDTQYF
. | . | TRBV11-2 | CISSSLHPGTEAFF
many | . | TRBV6-2/TRBV6-3 | CASSTQGGMNEQFF
once | . | TRBV11-2 | CASTYTLDPDHGYTF
. | . | TRBV11-2 | CASSRSREETQYF
. | . | TRBV6-4 | CASPGRANGIQEIQYF
many | TRBD1 | TRBV4-1 | CASSPQGAGIYEQYF
few | . | TRBV10-3 | CAIGQLNSPLHF
. | . | TRBV7-9 | CASSPGRAKYGTPHSEQFF
. | TRBD2 | TRBV11-2 | CDNRKPGLAELYEQYF
few | . | TRBV18 | CASSPPLGSEQFF
. | . | TRBV7-8 | CASSPINQRTDTRYF
. | . | TRBV12-3/TRBV12-4 | CAGSFAPRLNTGELFF
. | TRBD1 | TRBV5-5 | CASSLQGSYEKYF
many | . | TRBV12-3/TRBV12-4 | CASSSRTATNEKLFF
. | TRBD2 | TRBV5-3 | CARSRPSGVNTGGLFF
. | TRBD2 | TRBV6-6 | CASSSPTSGMANEQFF
. | . | TRBV5-6 | CASGYLGLAGEWYF
many | . | TRBV14 | CASSHRTDLADTQYF
once | . | TRBV12-3/TRBV12-4 | CASRPFSFGTDTQYF
many | TRBD1 | TRBV5-6 | CASSLGDRAYNEQFF
. | TRBD2 | TRBV7-3 | CASSARAGGTAEQFF
few | TRBD2 | TRBV5-1 | CASSSGRATDTQYF
. | . | TRBV11-2 | CARSQGVGREQYF
. | TRBD2 | TRBV7-9 | CAGGTSGGNNEQFF
few | . | TRBV5-4 | CASSTGLIGELFF
many | . | TRBV29-1 | CSVSGQTEAFF
. | . | TRBV28 | CAAGGYNEQFF
medium-sized | . | TRBV28 | CASSSPVGGTYNEQFF
. | . | TRBV6-6 | CASSRRHLDYGYTF
. | . | TRBV11-2 | CASSSLWALSNSTDTQYF
many | TRBD2 | TRBV4-1 | CASSQDLRTSGAYNEQFF